This TCR beta chain was identified in a study of T cells after yellow fever vaccination (dated by TCRdb to between 2017 and 2020). Broadly, across the study: Libraries from fractions with low cell numbers were prepared with the SMART-Seq v4 Ultra Low Input RNA kit. To follow T-cell clones before and after primary and booster YFV17D yellow fever vaccination, bulk TCR alpha and beta repertoires were sequenced over time. Blood was collected at multiple timepoints before and after primary and secondary immunization, and bulk PBMC replicates and cell subsets were isolated. Two healthy male donors, one aged 18 to 29 and one aged 30 to 39 years, were included in the cohort. Results and caveats for the whole study, not just this receptor: Most clones expanded after primary vaccination (approximately 96% of CD4 and around nine tenths of CD8) were re-detected after the booster, suggesting that broad memory maintenance occurred. Because the study included only two donors, the extent to which the findings can be generalized is limited. The secondary T-cell response was found to be weaker but faster than the primary response, with a peak reached on day 5 rather than on day 15. Computational filtering was required because FACS-sorted repertoires could contain abundant contaminating clonotypes from the bulk population. A small fraction of clonotypes showed up in both the CD4 and CD8 compartments, probably as a result of convergent recombination.

Between the V and J ends, shortened by 1 base and 2 bases respectively, the junction contains 15 bases. From a lookup of the germline V gene, CDR1 and CDR2 are SGHTA and FQGNSA. The CDR3, from cysteine to phenylalanine, totals 16 residues. Just the 48-base CDR3 DNA is kept, in frame starting at base 1. The treatment or condition label for this specimen denotes: live attenuated yellow fever vaccine strain. At every blood-draw timepoint, two biological replicates of bulk PBMCs were collected. A standard Ficoll-Paque protocol was used to isolate PBMCs from peripheral blood. RNA was extracted with TriZol from bulk PBMCs, CD4 and CD8 fractions, and dextramer-positive and dextramer-negative fractions. TCR cDNA was synthesized by 5'RACE template switching, through which a universal primer site and unique molecular identifiers were introduced. cDNA synthesis was primed from both the TCR alpha and TCR beta constant segments. Library amplification used two PCR steps, and the second PCR step added sample barcodes and sequencing adapters. Libraries were sequenced on Illumina HiSeq 2500 (2x100 bp) or NovaSeq (2x150 bp). On the study's bioinformatics: Demultiplexing of reads and collapsing into UMI consensus sequences were performed with MIGEC, and V(D)J alignment was carried out with MiXCR. Vaccine-responding clonotypes were identified with edgeR using replicate PBMC samples, with FDR below 0.01 and a log2 fold change above 5 up to day 15 being required. Each bulk clonotype received a CD4 or CD8 identity based on whether the sequenced CD4 or CD8 repertoire contained that clonotype at higher abundance. Using fastp trimming at Q25 and MiXCR clonotype assembly, TCRdb reanalyzed the public sequencing data and kept in-frame beta chains. Rows are unified per CDR3 protein, each entry keeping the most common DNA and genes. The V and J calls follow TCRdb's processing rather than the paper's. The sample table shows nearly 550,000 distinct CDR3 sequences, and less than 20% are seen once. The ten largest clones add up to 13% to 15% of the sample.

Worth noting for this clonotype: No cognate antigen has been identified for it. Per-base qualities were not stored, and no clone one base away is much larger.

This chain is built from TRBV7-2 and TRBJ2-7; the D gene assignment is ambiguous. The sample was PBMCs, taken 15 days after the yellow fever booster vaccination. The receptor was derived from a man aged 25 to 40 who received the YFV17D yellow fever vaccine. The sequence in DNA is TGTGCCAGCAGCTTAGAGAGCGTGGTCTTCCCCTACGAGCAGTACTTC. Its translation reads: CASSLESVVFPYEQYF.